The rows below give T cell receptor beta chains drawn from one sample of a study of PD-L1 blockade in urothelial cancer. Clones were sequenced by immunoSEQ multiplex PCR, and TCRdb holds only the in-frame ones, with some missing. The sample comprises 70,000 to 85,000 clones, around 90% of which are singletons, and 4.5% rests with the top ten. Sequencing used PBMCs, obtained around atezolizumab (anti-PD-L1) treatment. The receptors come from a man aged 65 to 85 with urothelial cancer. Each CDR3 is given with its conserved first and last residue. Each record gives: clone size, V gene, D gene, J gene, CDR3 protein, CDR3 DNA. D genes are given only for firm matches. Not every row has a clone size; where given, it reads once, few, many or a size class.

>.|TRBV19|.|TRBJ1-5
CASRGGGQPQHF
TGTGCCAGTAGGGGGGGAGGACAGCCCCAGCATTTT
>.|TRBV5-1|TRBD2|TRBJ2-1
CASSLSGTSGNEQFF
TGCGCCAGCAGCTTGAGCGGGACTAGCGGGAATGAGCAGTTCTTC
>.|TRBV11-2|TRBD1|TRBJ1-2
CASSPNRGLSYGYTF
TGTGCCAGCAGCCCGAACAGGGGGCTGTCCTATGGCTACACCTTC
>.|TRBV6-6|.|TRBJ1-5
CASSYPTGNSNQPQHF
TGTGCCAGCAGTTACCCCACAGGGAATAGCAATCAGCCCCAGCATTTT
>.|TRBV7-6|TRBD2|TRBJ2-2
CASSPIAGANTGELFF
TGTGCCAGCAGCCCAATAGCGGGAGCGAACACCGGGGAGCTGTTTTTT
>once|TRBV15|TRBD2|TRBJ2-1
CATSRGAGYNEQFF
TGTGCCACCAGCAGAGGAGCGGGATACAATGAGCAGTTCTTC
>.|TRBV18|.|TRBJ1-5
CASSGSGVGQPQHF
TGTGCCAGCTCAGGGAGCGGGGTGGGCCAGCCCCAGCATTTT
>.|TRBV21-1|.|TRBJ1-2
CASSSPGQGTFNYGYTF
TGTGCCAGCAGCTCTCCGGGACAGGGGACCTTTAACTATGGCTACACCTTC
>.|TRBV19|.|TRBJ1-1
CASSIGGNMNTEAFF
TGTGCCAGTAGTATAGGAGGGAACATGAACACTGAAGCTTTCTTT
>.|TRBV15|.|TRBJ1-1
CATRVGQNTEAFF
TGTGCCACCCGTGTCGGACAGAACACTGAAGCTTTCTTT
>.|TRBV10-3|.|TRBJ1-2
CAISEGSGLNYGYTF
TGTGCCATCAGTGAGGGTAGTGGGCTCAACTATGGCTACACCTTC
>.|TRBV21-1|.|TRBJ2-1
CASSPRLGGSYNEQFF
TGTGCCAGCAGCCCGCGGTTAGGGGGCTCCTACAATGAGCAGTTCTTC
>.|TRBV7-6|.|TRBJ2-1
CASSSTADIAYSYNEQFF
TGTGCCAGCAGCTCCACAGCCGATATAGCGTACTCCTACAATGAGCAGTTCTTC
>.|TRBV25-1|.|TRBJ2-5
CASSDDYPRVTQYF
TGTGCCAGCAGTGATGACTACCCTCGGGTAACCCAGTACTTC
>.|TRBV5-1|TRBD2|TRBJ2-5
CASSLGSGDLLIQETQYF
TGCGCCAGCAGCTTGGGTAGCGGGGACCTACTAATCCAAGAGACCCAGTACTTC
>.|TRBV29-1|TRBD1|TRBJ1-5
CSVQTATGVNQPQHF
TGCAGCGTTCAAACCGCGACAGGGGTGAATCAGCCCCAGCATTTT
>.|TRBV5-1|TRBD1|TRBJ2-5
CASSSLGQGSLETQYF
TGCGCCAGCAGCTCCCTGGGACAGGGAAGTTTAGAGACCCAGTACTTC
>.|TRBV30|.|TRBJ2-1
CAWSVQVTYNEQFF
TGTGCCTGGAGTGTACAGGTCACCTACAATGAGCAGTTCTTC